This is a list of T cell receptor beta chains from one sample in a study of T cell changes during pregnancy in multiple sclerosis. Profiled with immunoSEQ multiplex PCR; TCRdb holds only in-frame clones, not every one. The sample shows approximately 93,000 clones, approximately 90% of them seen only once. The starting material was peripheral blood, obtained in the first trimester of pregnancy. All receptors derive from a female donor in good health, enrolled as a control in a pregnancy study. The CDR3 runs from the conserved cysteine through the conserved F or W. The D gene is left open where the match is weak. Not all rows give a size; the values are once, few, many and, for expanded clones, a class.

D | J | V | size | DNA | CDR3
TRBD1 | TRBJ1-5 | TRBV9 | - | TGTGCCAGCAGCCCCCGACAGGGGGAAGGACAGCCCCAGCATTTT | CASSPRQGEGQPQHF
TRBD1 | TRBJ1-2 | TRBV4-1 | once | TGCGCCAGCAGCAGCCGGGACAGGGGACCTGGCTACACCTTC | CASSSRDRGPGYTF
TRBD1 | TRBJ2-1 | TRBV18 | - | TGTGCCAGCTCACCAACGGAGACAGGGGTCTTTTACAATGAGCAGTTCTTC | CASSPTETGVFYNEQFF
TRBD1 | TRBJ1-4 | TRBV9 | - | TGTGCCAGCAGCTCCTTGACAGGGGGAGAGGAAAAACTGTTTTTT | CASSSLTGGEEKLFF
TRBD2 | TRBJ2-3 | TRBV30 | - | TGTGCCTGGTCGGGGCGGGGGGACACAGATACGCAGTATTTT | CAWSGRGDTDTQYF
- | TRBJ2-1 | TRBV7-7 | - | TGTGCTACCGAGGTGGGTGAGCAGTTCTTC | CATEVGEQFF
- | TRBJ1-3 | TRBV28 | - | TGTGCCAGCAGTCCGGGAACCAAAATAAACACCATATATTTT | CASSPGTKINTIYF
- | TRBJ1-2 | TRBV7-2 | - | TGTGCCAGCAGCTTAGCCGCGCACCAAGGGAGTAACTATGGCTACACCTTC | CASSLAAHQGSNYGYTF
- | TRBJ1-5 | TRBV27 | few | TGTGCCAGCAGTCGGAACAGGGAGGGGAATCAGCCCCAGCATTTT | CASSRNREGNQPQHF
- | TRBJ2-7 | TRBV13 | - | TGTGCCAGCAGCCCCCACAGTACCTACGAGCAGTACTTC | CASSPHSTYEQYF
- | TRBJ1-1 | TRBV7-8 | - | TGTGCCAGCAGCTCCATTACAACCACTGAAGCTTTCTTT | CASSSITTTEAFF
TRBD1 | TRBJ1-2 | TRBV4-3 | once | TGCGCCAGCAGCCAGGGGACAGGGGATGGCTATGGCTACACCTTC | CASSQGTGDGYGYTF
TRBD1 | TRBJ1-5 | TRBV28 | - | TGTGCCAGCAGTGACAGGGTGGAACAGCCCCAGCATTTT | CASSDRVEQPQHF
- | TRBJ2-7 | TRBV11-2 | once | TGTGCCAGCAGCACCCATCTAGACTACGAGCAGTACTTC | CASSTHLDYEQYF
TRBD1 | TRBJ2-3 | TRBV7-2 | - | TGTGCCAGCCTCCGGGACAGGGGTTTGAATACGCAGTATTTT | CASLRDRGLNTQYF
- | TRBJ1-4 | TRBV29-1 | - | TGCAGCGGGTCTCTTACAGGGTCGACACATGAAAAACTGTTTTTT | CSGSLTGSTHEKLFF
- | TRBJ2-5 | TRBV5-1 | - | TGCGCCAGCAGCTTGGTGGCTAGCGCGGGGGAGACCCAGTACTTC | CASSLVASAGETQYF
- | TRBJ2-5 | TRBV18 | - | TGTGCCAGCTCACCAGGCGGGGTCTACCAAGAGACCCAGTACTTC | CASSPGGVYQETQYF
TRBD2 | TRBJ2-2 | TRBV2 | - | TGTGCCAGCAGAATGACTAGCGCCAACACCGGGGAGCTGTTTTTT | CASRMTSANTGELFF
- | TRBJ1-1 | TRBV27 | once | TGTGCCAGCAGTTCGATCCCTGAGGTTGTAGGAATGAACACTGAAGCTTTCTTT | CASSSIPEVVGMNTEAFF
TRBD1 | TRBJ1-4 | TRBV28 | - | TGTGCCAGCAGTTCCGGACAGGAGGATGAAAAACTGTTTTTT | CASSSGQEDEKLFF
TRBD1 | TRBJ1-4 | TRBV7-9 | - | TGTGCCAGCAGCCGGGGACAGCGGGAGGAAAAACTGTTTTTT | CASSRGQREEKLFF
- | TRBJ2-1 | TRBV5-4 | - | TGTGCCAGCAGCTTGGAAACGCGGGGGCTATTCTCCTACAATGAGCAGTTCTTC | CASSLETRGLFSYNEQFF
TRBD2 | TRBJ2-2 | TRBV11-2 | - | TGTGCCAGCAGGCTCCGTCCCCTCGGGGGGTCTGCCACCGGGGAGCTGTTTTTT | CASRLRPLGGSATGELFF
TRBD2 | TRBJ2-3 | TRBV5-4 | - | TGTGCCAGCAGCCCGAGACTAGCCGGCACAGATACGCAGTATTTT | CASSPRLAGTDTQYF
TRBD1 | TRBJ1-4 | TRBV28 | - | TGTGCCAGCAGTGCCACAGGGGGAGAAAAACTGTTTTTT | CASSATGGEKLFF
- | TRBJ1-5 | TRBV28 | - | TGTGCCGGGGATGACAGGCTCAATCAGCCCCAGCATTTT | CAGDDRLNQPQHF
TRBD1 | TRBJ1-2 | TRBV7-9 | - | TGTGCCAGCAGCTTAGGAGGACAGGGGGCGTTGGGCTACACCTTC | CASSLGGQGALGYTF
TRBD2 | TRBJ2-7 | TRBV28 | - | TGTGCCAGCAAGGAGCGGGGGGCCTACGAGCAGTACTTC | CASKERGAYEQYF
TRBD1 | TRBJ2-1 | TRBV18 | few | TGTGCCAGCTCGGTCGGACAGGGGGTTTACAATGAGCAGTTCTTC | CASSVGQGVYNEQFF
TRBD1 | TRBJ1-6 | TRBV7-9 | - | TGTGCCAGCAGCTTAGGACAGGGAAGCCTCGACAATTCACCCCTCCACTTT | CASSLGQGSLDNSPLHF
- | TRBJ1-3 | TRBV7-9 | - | TGTGCCAGCAGGTCTCCTTCTGGAAACACCATATATTTT | CASRSPSGNTIYF
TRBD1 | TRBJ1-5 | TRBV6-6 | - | TGTGCCAGCAGTTACTCGGGACAGGGATCGTGGCAGCCCCAGCATTTT | CASSYSGQGSWQPQHF
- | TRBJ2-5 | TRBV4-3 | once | TGCGCCAGCAGCCGGGATATAGGGGGGGTGGCCCAGTACTTC | CASSRDIGGVAQYF
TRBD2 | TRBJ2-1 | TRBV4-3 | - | TGCGCCAGCAGCCAAGACGACCCAGCGGGGGTAGATGAGCAGTTCTTC | CASSQDDPAGVDEQFF
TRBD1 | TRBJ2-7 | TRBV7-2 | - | TGTGCCAGCAGCACCCGGACAGGGCGCAACGAGCAGTACTTC | CASSTRTGRNEQYF
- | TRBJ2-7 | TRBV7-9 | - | TGTGCCAGCAGCTTAGCCCCTTACGAGCAGTACTTC | CASSLAPYEQYF
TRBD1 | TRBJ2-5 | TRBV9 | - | TGTGCCAGCAGCGCCGCTACAGGGGGAGAGACCCAGTACTTC | CASSAATGGETQYF
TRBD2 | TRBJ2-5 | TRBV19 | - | TGTGCCAGTAGTACTGGACTAGCGGGGGGCGGGGGGACCCAGTACTTC | CASSTGLAGGGGTQYF
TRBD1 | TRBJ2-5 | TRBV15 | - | TGTGCCACCAGCAACGGACAGGGCCAACAAGAGACCCAGTACTTC | CATSNGQGQQETQYF
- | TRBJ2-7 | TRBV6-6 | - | TGTGCCAGCAGTTACGCCAGGGGCGCCCTCTCCTACGAGCAGTACTTC | CASSYARGALSYEQYF
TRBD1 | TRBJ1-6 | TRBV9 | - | TGTGCCAGCAGCGTAGGACAGGGGGCAAATTCACCCCTCCACTTT | CASSVGQGANSPLHF
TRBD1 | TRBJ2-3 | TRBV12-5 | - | TGTGCTAGTGGTTTGGGACAGGGGGTGGGAGATACGCAGTATTTT | CASGLGQGVGDTQYF
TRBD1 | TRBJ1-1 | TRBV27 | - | TGTGCCAGCAGATCGACAGGGGCTGAAGCTTTCTTT | CASRSTGAEAFF
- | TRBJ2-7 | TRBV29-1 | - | TGCAGCGCTTCGGACGGTTTGGAGGGCGAGCAGTACTTC | CSASDGLEGEQYF
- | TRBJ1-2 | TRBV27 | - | TGTGCCAGCAGTTTATCCCCCAGGATTTATGGCTACACCTTC | CASSLSPRIYGYTF
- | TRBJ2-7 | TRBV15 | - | TGTGCCACCAGCAGAGGTCAGGGAGGAGAGCAGTACTTC | CATSRGQGGEQYF
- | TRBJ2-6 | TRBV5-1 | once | TGCGCCAGCAGCTGGGCCCCGAGTTCTGGGGCCAACGTCCTGACTTTC | CASSWAPSSGANVLTF
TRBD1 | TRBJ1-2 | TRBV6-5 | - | TGTGCCAGCAGTACCCGGACAGGCAACTATGGCTACACCTTC | CASSTRTGNYGYTF
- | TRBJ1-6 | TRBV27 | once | TGTGCCAGCAAAATCTCTAATTCACCCCTCCACTTT | CASKISNSPLHF
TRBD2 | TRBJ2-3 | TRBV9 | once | TGTGCCAGCAGCCCTCATCCTAGCGGGGTTGCAGGGGATACGCAGTATTTT | CASSPHPSGVAGDTQYF
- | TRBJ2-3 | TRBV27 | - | TGTGCCAGCAGTTTAGGAGTCACAGATACGCAGTATTTT | CASSLGVTDTQYF